The 24 T cell receptor beta chains below come from one sample, sequenced in a study of blood T cell repertoires in COVID-19 (dated by TCRdb to the early 2020s). Receptor libraries were prepared by the immunoSEQ multiplex PCR assay. TCRdb mirrors the immuneACCESS table, restricted to in-frame sequences. Some clones are absent from its copies; in checked studies, under half trace to an unresolved V gene, and the reason for the others is unknown. Counted in this sample were approximately 260,000 clones; just under 90% of them appeared once. Under 2.5% of the sample is held by the ten biggest clonotypes. The sequencing input was PBMCs or T cells enriched from blood (not recorded which). These receptor sequences come from a woman aged 55-75 years who had recovered from COVID-19.

The genes are TRBV5-1 and TRBJ1-2; 9 nucleotides match TRBD1. The V segment lost 5 bases and the J segment 7 bases; nucleotides outside the gene matches: 9. Germline V gene data show CDR1 as SGHRS and CDR2 as YFSETQ. The CDR3 has 14 amino acids. The CDR3 DNA reads TGCGCCAGCAGTAAATGGACAGGGGAGGGTGGCTACACCTTC. Amino acid sequence: CASSKWTGEGGYTF.

The chain employs TRBV5-6 and TRBJ2-7; 8 nucleotides align to TRBD1. V shed 2 bases, J shed 7 bases, and the junction held 8 bases outside the gene matches. Germline CDR1 SGHDT, CDR2 YYEEEE. The CDR3 totals 14 residues. CDR3 coding DNA: TGTGCCAGCAGCTTTCCCCCAGGGGGCCGGGAGCAGTACTTC. Encoded protein: CASSFPPGGREQYF.

V is TRBV9 and J is TRBJ2-1; 10 bases agree with TRBD2. The CDR3 spans 15 residues. V dropped 3 bases and J dropped 9; count of bases not matched to a gene: 9. Germline V CDR1 and CDR2: SGDLS, YYNGEE. CDR3 residues: CASSALAGVDGEQFF. The CDR3 DNA reads as TGTGCCAGCAGCGCCCTAGCGGGAGTGGATGGTGAGCAGTTCTTC.

This clone has only one observation. The chain couples TRBV28 to TRBJ1-5; D is uncertain. The V end lost 3 bases, the J end lost 7 bases, and 13 bases lay between the germline ends. The CDR3 is made up of 14 amino acids. Germline CDR1 MDHEN, CDR2 SYDVKM. CDR3: CASSFSGEGQPQHF. CDR3 coding DNA: TGTGCCAGCAGTTTTTCTGGTGAGGGACAGCCCCAGCATTTT.

This chain joins TRBV7-9 and TRBJ1-4; no definite D call. The CDR3 is made up of 12 amino acids. V was cut by 1 base and J by 8 bases, with 5 bases left in between. Germline CDR1 and CDR2: SEHNR and FQNEAQ (reference sequence). CDR3 sequence reads: CASSLELEKLFF. DNA of the CDR3: TGTGCCAGCAGCTTAGAACTAGAAAAACTGTTTTTT.

The V gene is TRBV7-9, the J gene TRBJ2-1; 7 nucleotides align to TRBD2. V lost 1 base to trimming and J lost 7 bases; unmatched junction nucleotides: 10. CDR3 length: 16 residues. Germline CDR1 and CDR2: SEHNR and FQNEAQ (reference sequence). The CDR3 loop is CASSLEVGGILNEQFF. CDR3 sequence (DNA): TGTGCCAGCAGCTTAGAGGTGGGAGGGATATTAAATGAGCAGTTCTTC.

The chain employs TRBV30 and TRBJ1-5; tentative D call: TRBD1 (6 bases). V lost 3 bases to trimming and J lost 4 bases, with 13 bases between them. This CDR3 is built from 14 residues. In germline, CDR1 is GTSNPN, CDR2 SVGIG (reference sequence). CDR3 in DNA: TGTGCCTGGAGAAGCCAGACAGGTAATCAGCCCCAGCATTTT. Amino acids: CAWRSQTGNQPQHF.

The J gene is TRBJ2-2, the V gene TRBV10-3; 11 positions match TRBD1. CDR3 length equals 15 residues. Germline CDR1 ENHRY, CDR2 SYGVKD. J was trimmed by 6 bases and V by 4 bases; bases with no gene match: 4. DNA for the CDR3: TGTGCCATCAGTGGCCGGGACAGGGGGGCCGGGGAGCTGTTTTTT. Its protein product is CAISGRDRGAGELFF.

The chain employs TRBV24-1 and TRBJ2-5; D remains ambiguous. V was clipped by 2 bases and J by 2 bases, with 5 bases between them. The CDR3 contains 13 residues. Germline V CDR1 and CDR2: KGHDR, SFDVKD. CDR3 region: CATSDWQQETQYF. For the CDR3, the DNA is TGTGCCACCAGTGATTGGCAGCAAGAGACCCAGTACTTC.

The V call is TRBV7-9, the J call TRBJ2-3; 8 bases map to TRBD2. The V gene end was trimmed by 5 bases and the J gene end by 2 bases; junction bases not matched to a gene: 9. Germline-derived CDR1 and CDR2 are SEHNR and FQNEAQ (reference sequence). CDR3 length equals 16 residues. CDR3 protein: CASSPPNGRATDTQYF. In DNA form, the CDR3 reads TGTGCCAGCAGCCCCCCCAACGGGAGGGCCACAGATACGCAGTATTTT.

This clone came up once. This sequence joins TRBV6-1 and TRBJ2-7, with unresolved D. The V gene's germline CDR1 is MNHNS and CDR2 SASEGT. Trimming shortened V by 2 bases and J by 6 bases, and 8 bases separated the two germline ends. The CDR3 runs 12 residues. This chain's CDR3 is CASSERLLEQYF. The CDR3 DNA sequence: TGTGCCAGCAGTGAAAGACTCCTCGAGCAGTACTTC.

J is TRBJ1-1 and V is TRBV6-5; D gene ambiguous. The CDR3 runs 15 residues. V was shortened by 6 bases and J by 4 bases, with 18 bases between the two germline ends. CDR1 MNHEY and CDR2 SVGAGI come from the germline V gene. CDR3 in DNA: TGTGCCAGCAGATCTGGTGGCAGTCAGTCCACTGAAGCTTTCTTT. Its translation: CASRSGGSQSTEAFF.

The chain carries TRBV2 and TRBJ1-1, with 7 bases identical to TRBD1. There are 12 residues in the CDR3. Germline assignment: CDR1 SNHLY and CDR2 FYNNEI. The V and J ends lost 5 bases and 5 bases, in that order; junction bases with no gene match: 2. CDR3 region: CASSNRGTEAFF. CDR3 in DNA: TGTGCCAGCAGTAACAGGGGTACTGAAGCTTTCTTT.

This rearrangement joins TRBV9 to TRBJ1-5; unclear D gene. Trimming stripped 4 bases from V and 1 base from J, with 9 bases between. The CDR3 length is 14 residues. The V gene's germline CDR1 is SGDLS and CDR2 YYNGEE. The CDR3 bases are TGTGCCAGCAGCCGGAGGGAAAGCAATCAGCCCCAGCATTTT. It translates to CASSRRESNQPQHF.

This chain joins TRBV7-2 and TRBJ2-2; D ambiguous. CDR1 and CDR2 (germline): SGHTA, FQGNSA. The CDR3 totals 17 residues. Trimming took off 0 bases at V and 2 bases at J, with 13 bases between the two ends. The CDR3 region has the DNA TGTGCCAGCAGCTTAGCGTTCAACTACCTAAACACCGGGGAGCTGTTTTTT. This codes for CASSLAFNYLNTGELFF.

V usage is TRBV28 and J usage is TRBJ1-1, with a weak D call TRBD1 (6 bases). The germline V and J ends were trimmed by 2 bases and 5 bases, with 9 bases remaining between them. CDR3 length: 13 amino acids. CDR1 is MDHEN, CDR2 SYDVKM, per germline. In nucleotides, the CDR3 is TGTGCCAGCAGTTTAACCAGGGGAACTGAAGCTTTCTTT. Translating gives CASSLTRGTEAFF.

The CDR3 spells CASRETSGPYNEQFF. The CDR3 DNA reads as TGTGCCAGCAGGGAGACTAGCGGACCCTACAATGAGCAGTTCTTC. The V call is TRBV2, the J call TRBJ2-1; 9 nucleotides match TRBD2. V was pared by 6 bases and J by 2 bases, with 5 bases of the junction left unmatched. Germline V gene data show CDR1 as SNHLY and CDR2 as FYNNEI. CDR3 length equals 15 residues.

The chain couples TRBV18 to TRBJ1-3; D unresolved. Trimming pared 1 base from V and 0 bases from J, leaving 10 bases between. The germline gives CDR1 KGHSH, CDR2 LQKENI. CDR3 length: 16 residues. CDR3 sequence: CASSPREGGSGNTIYF. The CDR3 DNA reads as TGTGCCAGCTCACCACGAGAAGGAGGCTCTGGAAACACCATATATTTT. The whole variable domain, filled in from reference TRBV18 and TRBJ1-3, reads NAGVMQNPRHLVRRRGQEARLRCSPMKGHSHVYWYRQLPEEGLKFMVYLQKENIIDESGMPKERFSAEFPKEGPSILRIQQVVRGDSAAYFCASSPREGGSGNTIYFGEGSWLTVV.

The V gene is TRBV5-1, the J gene TRBJ2-5; 7 nucleotides align to TRBD1. V gave up 0 bases and J gave up 3 bases; unmatched junction bases: 5. Germline CDR1 SGHRS, CDR2 YFSETQ. The CDR3 has 15 residues. In DNA, the CDR3 is TGCGCCAGCAGCTTGGGGGCACAGGGGAAAGAGACCCAGTACTTC. Amino acids: CASSLGAQGKETQYF.

This clone was observed a single time. This sequence joins TRBV20-1 and TRBJ1-4, with D uncertain. CDR3 length: 14 amino acids. Trimming pared 3 bases from V and 3 bases from J, leaving 11 bases between. From germline, CDR1 is DFQATT and CDR2 SNEGSKA (reference sequence). CDR3 residues: CSASRGQANEKLFF. CDR3 coding DNA: TGCAGTGCTAGTCGGGGTCAGGCTAATGAAAAACTGTTTTTT.

This chain links TRBV5-1 with TRBJ1-1; maybe TRBD1 (5 bases). CDR3 length: 14 amino acids. The V and J ends lost 4 bases and 4 bases respectively, with 14 bases between them. Germline CDR1 reads SGHRS; CDR2 reads YFSETQ. The CDR3 DNA is TGCGCCAGCAGCCAACGACCCGGGGGCACTGAAGCTTTCTTT. This translates into CASSQRPGGTEAFF.

The V call is TRBV2, the J call TRBJ1-5; no reliable D call. The CDR3 covers 15 residues. The V and J ends lost 3 bases and 3 bases respectively, with 12 bases between them. The germline gives CDR1 SNHLY, CDR2 FYNNEI. The DNA for the CDR3 is TGTGCCAGCAGTGACCCCAGGCGGGCCAATCAGCCCCAGCATTTT. It codes for CASSDPRRANQPQHF.

This chain connects TRBV7-8 to TRBJ1-2; a possible D gene is TRBD1 (6 bases). V was clipped by 4 bases and J by 4 bases, with 16 bases between them. CDR1 SGHVS and CDR2 FQNEAQ come from the germline V gene. The CDR3 sequence is 15 residues long. The CDR3 bases are TGTGCCAGCAGCTCAACAATACAGGGCCGCTATGGCTACACCTTC. This sequence encodes CASSSTIQGRYGYTF.

This chain uses TRBV19 with TRBJ2-7; 13 nucleotides align to TRBD2. CDR1 LNHDA and CDR2 SQIVND come from the germline V gene (reference sequence). J gave up 6 bases and V 5 bases, and 13 bases lay outside the gene matches. This CDR3 spans 17 amino acids. The CDR3 region is CASSLRRLAGGLSEQYF. DNA for the CDR3: TGTGCCAGTAGTCTCCGGAGACTAGCGGGGGGACTCAGCGAGCAGTACTTC.